This T cell receptor beta chain was captured in a study of T cell responses to AZD1222 COVID-19 vaccine. General study points: Every sample of the repertoires postdated the peak T cell response. Vaccination with two AZD1222 doses was followed by a rise in Spike-specific TCR breadth and depth. Donors skewed white British and female; clonal diversity was possibly underestimated.

Turning to this clone: Its antigen remains unknown.

Second-dose recipients at about 4 or about 12 weeks were treated as one pooled group. This CDR3 spans 14 amino acids. Trimming cost V 7 bases and J 1 base, with 13 bases left between them. Per germline, CDR1 LGHNT and CDR2 FRNRAP. The assay was immunoSEQ multiplex PCR, and TCRdb's table has in-frame clones only and misses some. The profile shows roughly 96,000 clones, around 87% of them singletons. This sequence was found in an adult who received the AZD1222 COVID-19 vaccine. The rearrangement links TRBV12-5 to TRBJ1-1; D perhaps matches TRBD1 (6 bases). This specimen consisted of peripheral blood, obtained 28 days after the second AZD1222 dose. This CDR3 reads CASALGGANTEAFF. DNA of the CDR3: TGTGCTAGTGCCCTAGGGGGGGCGAACACTGAAGCTTTCTTT. The full variable domain, in which reference TRBV12-5 and TRBJ1-1 provide the parts outside the CDR3, is DARVTQTPRHKVTEMGQEVTMRCQPILGHNTVFWYRQTMMQGLELLAYFRNRAPLDDSGMPKDRFSAEMPDATLATLKIQPSEPRDSAVYFCASALGGANTEAFFGQGTRLTVV.